Following are 18 T cell receptor beta chains from one sample sequenced in a study of monozygotic twins with inflammatory bowel disease. TCRdb re-called the 5' RACE reads, yielding one record per CDR3 amino acid sequence without DNA. This table holds approximately 390,000 distinct CDR3 sequences. The sample comprised blood. These receptor sequences come from a human donor with ulcerative colitis or Crohn's disease, or a healthy co-twin of an affected twin (not recorded which).

The V and J genes are TRBV2 and TRBJ2-5; TCRdb returns TRBD1, unconfirmable since there is no DNA. CDR3 length: 11 amino acids. Germline V gene data show CDR1 as SNHLY and CDR2 as FYNNEI. CDR3 in amino acids: CASRDDSTQYF.

The gene calls are TRBV9 and TRBJ2-7; absent DNA, TCRdb's TRBD1 call cannot be checked. Germline V gene data show CDR1 as SGDLS and CDR2 as YYNGEE. The CDR3 runs 14 residues. CDR3: CASHYGTGGVEQYF.

This CDR3 is CASSRAAGDTGYTF. The J gene is TRBJ1-2, the V gene TRBV3-1. Germline loops: CDR1 LGHDT, CDR2 YNNKEL (reference sequence). The CDR3 loop spans 14 amino acids.

V and J are TRBV10-2 and TRBJ2-2; without DNA, the TCRdb call of TRBD1 cannot be checked. The CDR3 is 15 residues long. Germline lookup yields CDR1 WSHSY and CDR2 SAAADI. CDR3 loop: CASSPGGAIREELFF.

The chain employs TRBV11-1 and TRBJ2-7. CDR1 and CDR2 from the germline V gene are SGHAT and FQDESV (reference sequence). The CDR3 covers 14 residues. This chain's CDR3 is CASSLGVDLYEQYF.

V usage is TRBV20-1 and J usage is TRBJ1-4; TCRdb's D call of TRBD1 is untestable without DNA. The germline V gene has CDR1 DFQATT and CDR2 SNEGSKA (reference sequence). This CDR3 contains 14 residues. The chain's CDR3 is CSASSRGQGEKLFF.

The chain recombines TRBV11-2 with TRBJ2-1; the D gene TCRdb calls, TRBD1, cannot be checked with no DNA. CDR1 and CDR2 (germline): SGHAT, FQNNGV. This CDR3 is 15 amino acids long. This CDR3 reads CASSSGTTSYNEQFF.

The gene calls are TRBV7-9 and TRBJ1-2. The CDR3 is made up of 16 amino acids. Germline V gene lookup returns CDR1 SEHNR and CDR2 FQNEAQ (reference sequence). CDR3 residues: CASSSVWQSGNYGYTF.

This chain joins TRBV29-1 and TRBJ2-1; checking the TCRdb D call of TRBD2 is not possible without DNA. The germline CDR1 and CDR2 sequences are SQVTM and ANQGSEA. The CDR3 is 16 amino acids. The CDR3 protein is CSVEVPGPNTGYEQFF.

The rearrangement joins TRBV5-6 to TRBJ2-2; TCRdb names TRBD2, which stays unverified in the absence of DNA. Germline-derived CDR1 and CDR2 are SGHDT and YYEEEE. The CDR3 has 15 residues. CDR3: CASSLGQRGTGELFF.

CDR3: CATSTRMGKTVDNSPLHF. V is TRBV15 and J is TRBJ1-6; TCRdb reports TRBD1, a call that lacks DNA to check it against. This CDR3 contains 18 residues. Germline V gives CDR1 LNHNV, CDR2 YYDKDF (reference sequence).

The V call is TRBV18, the J call TRBJ2-7. Germline loops: CDR1 KGHSH, CDR2 LQKENI. The CDR3 totals 14 residues. The CDR3 is CASSLLSAPNEQYF. Complete variable domain (other parts from reference TRBV18 and TRBJ2-7): NAGVMQNPRHLVRRRGQEARLRCSPMKGHSHVYWYRQLPEEGLKFMVYLQKENIIDESGMPKERFSAEFPKEGPSILRIQQVVRGDSAAYFCASSLLSAPNEQYFGPGTRLTVT.

V and J are TRBV20-1 and TRBJ2-7; TCRdb reports TRBD1, a call that lacks DNA to check it against. The CDR3 has 12 residues. Germline-derived CDR1 and CDR2 are DFQATT and SNEGSKA (reference sequence). The CDR3 is CSARAPGGEQYF.

The J gene is TRBJ2-1, the V gene TRBV4-1; the TRBD1 assignment by TCRdb is unverifiable without DNA. The germline V gene encodes CDR1 MGHRA and CDR2 YSYEKL. This CDR3 is 16 amino acids long. The CDR3 sequence is CASSPDGGGFYNEQFF.

CDR3 loop: CATNPYWGNQPQHF. The genes are TRBV10-3 and TRBJ1-5. In germline, CDR1 is ENHRY, CDR2 SYGVKD. CDR3 length: 14 amino acids.

The chain recombines TRBV20-1 with TRBJ2-7. From germline, CDR1 is DFQATT and CDR2 SNEGSKA (reference sequence). The CDR3 totals 11 residues. CDR3 region: CSAREIYEQYF.

The CDR3 protein is CASSVGGGRGLKPQNYGYTF. The rearrangement uses TRBV9 and TRBJ1-2; the TCRdb D gene call, TRBD1, has no DNA to confirm it. CDR1 SGDLS and CDR2 YYNGEE come from the germline V gene. This CDR3 region has 20 residues.

V is TRBV7-2 and J is TRBJ2-6; TCRdb designates TRBD2, a call that cannot be tested without DNA. In germline, CDR1 is SGHTA, CDR2 FQGNSA. CDR3 length: 15 residues. The CDR3 spells CASSLVAAGANVLTF.